This TCR beta chain was found in a study of post-analysis software for immune sequencing data. Turning to the study itself: Relapsing-remitting, secondary progressive and progressive-relapsing forms made up the multiple sclerosis disease courses. Study-wide points: Diversity measured as normalized Chao1 was significantly lower in multiple sclerosis patients than in controls. Relative to controls, patients had a few TRBV segments at higher frequency, with TRBV5-6, TRBV5-1 and TRBV20-1 among these. Analysis by F measure revealed that same-batch samples clustered strongly together.

The V gene's germline CDR1 is SQVTM and CDR2 ANQGSEA. The CDR3 covers 13 residues. V dropped 3 bases and J dropped 5 bases, with 13 bases sitting between them. This clonotype has a handful of counts. Its antigen is unidentified. Prepared TCR beta cDNA libraries contained unique molecular identifiers. Input populations of roughly 1 to 11 million T cells gave rise to around 500,000 cDNA molecules. TCRdb used MiXCR to reprocess the PCR reads, holding one entry per CDR3 protein. Of about 770,000 distinct CDR3 sequences listed, roughly 50% were seen once; the top ten hold roughly 4.9%. V and J are TRBV29-1 and TRBJ2-5; the D gene is possibly TRBD1 (5 bases). What was sequenced was blood. The sequence was collected from a girl between 5 and 17 years old with multiple sclerosis. The CDR3 reads CSVEGLSGETQYF. The DNA for the CDR3 is TGCAGCGTTGAGGGGCTCTCGGGCGAGACCCAGTACTTC.